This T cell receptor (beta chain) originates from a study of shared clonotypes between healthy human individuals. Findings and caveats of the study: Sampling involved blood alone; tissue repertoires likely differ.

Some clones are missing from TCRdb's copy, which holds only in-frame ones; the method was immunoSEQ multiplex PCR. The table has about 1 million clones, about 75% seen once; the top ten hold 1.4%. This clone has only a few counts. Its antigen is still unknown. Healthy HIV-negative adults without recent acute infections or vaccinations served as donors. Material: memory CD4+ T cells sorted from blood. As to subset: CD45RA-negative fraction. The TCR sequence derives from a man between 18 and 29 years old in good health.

As DNA, the CDR3 is TGTGCCAGCAGATTGGACGGGGGGATTTCACCCCTCCACTTT. Its translation: CASRLDGGISPLHF. This chain uses TRBV6-5 with TRBJ1-6; possible D gene TRBD1, 5 bases. The germline gives CDR1 MNHEY, CDR2 SVGAGI. The CDR3 spans 14 residues. Trimming stripped 6 bases from V and 9 bases from J, with 15 bases between.